This TCR beta chain was found in a study of blood T cell repertoires in COVID-19. The wider study: The analysed material was cDNA or gDNA that came from T cells, B-cell-depleted T cells, or PBMCs.

Germline-derived CDR1 and CDR2 are KGHSH and LQKENI. The CDR3 totals 15 residues. Trimming removed 4 bases from V and 5 bases from J; junction bases left unmatched: 8. In assigning cohorts, the study relied on participant-reported clinical history. How the authors handled the data: Amplifying reference gene primers gave estimates of nucleated cell counts. Generated by immunoSEQ multiplex PCR, the TCRdb table keeps only in-frame clones and is missing some. That table gives V, J and clone size, and the DNA gave D and trimming. Of roughly 250,000 clones detected, around 85% appear once; the ten largest clones hold around 3%.

The chain recombines TRBV18 with TRBJ2-1; 7 bases match TRBD1. Sequenced material: PBMCs or T cells enriched from blood (not recorded which). The receptor comes from a woman aged 40 to 50 with acute COVID-19. This CDR3 is CASSLVTGTNNEQFF. CDR3 in DNA: TGTGCCAGCTCACTCGTGACAGGGACCAACAATGAGCAGTTCTTC.